This T cell receptor (beta chain) derives from a study of tumor-infiltrating lymphocytes in localized non-small cell lung cancer. On the study more broadly: Patients included smokers and never-smokers with various histologies, some sampled after neoadjuvant chemotherapy. Study-level results: No link was found between tumor T-cell fraction and recurrence-free survival.

This table comes from immunoSEQ multiplex PCR, and its TCRdb copy is limited to in-frame clones, with some not included. Here the sample spans some 30,000 clones, approximately 85% being singletons. A word on this clone: Its antigen is not known.

The germline V gene has CDR1 SGHTS and CDR2 YDEGEE. The V and J ends lost 3 bases and 2 bases respectively, with 15 bases between them. The length of the CDR3 is 15 residues. What was sequenced was lung tumor tissue. The V gene is TRBV5-8, the J gene TRBJ2-7; perhaps TRBD1 as D (6 bases). The sequence was collected from a human donor with non-small cell lung cancer. The CDR3, as DNA: TGTGCCAGCAGCTACAGGGTTGGGCGAACCTACGAGCAGTACTTC. Its translation is CASSYRVGRTYEQYF.